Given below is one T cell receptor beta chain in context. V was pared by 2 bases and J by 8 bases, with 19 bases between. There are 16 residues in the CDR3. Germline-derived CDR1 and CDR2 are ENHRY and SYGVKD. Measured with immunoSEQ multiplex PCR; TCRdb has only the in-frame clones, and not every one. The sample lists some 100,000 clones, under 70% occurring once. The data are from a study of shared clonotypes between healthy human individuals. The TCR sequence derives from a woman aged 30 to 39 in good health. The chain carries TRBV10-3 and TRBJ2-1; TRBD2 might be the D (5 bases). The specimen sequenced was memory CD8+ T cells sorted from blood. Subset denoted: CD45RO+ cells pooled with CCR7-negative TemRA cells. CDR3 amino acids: CAISEPLRGIGDEQFF. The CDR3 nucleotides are TGTGCCATCAGTGAGCCCCTTCGCGGAATCGGGGATGAGCAGTTCTTC.